This entry lists 16 T cell receptor beta chains sequenced from one sample in a study of T cells in Graves' hyperthyroidism and ophthalmopathy. Amplification targeted TCR beta CDR3 regions from RNA transcripts. Initially, a first-round RT-PCR of the TCR CDR3 employed the HTBI primer set. One entry per CDR3 protein, called by TCRdb with MiXCR from the multiplex PCR reads. The table shows 350,000 to 500,000 distinct CDR3 sequences, with roughly 15% occurring only once. The material sequenced was blood. Every receptor here comes from a young woman with Graves' hyperthyroidism.

There are many counts of this clonotype. The chain is built from TRBV30 and TRBJ2-5; 8 nucleotides line up with TRBD2. The CDR3 covers 14 residues. Losses at the gene ends were 0 bases for V and 7 bases for J; bases not matched to a gene: 7. Germline V gene sequence: CDR1 GTSNPN, CDR2 SVGIG (reference sequence). This CDR3 reads CAWSVRGGRGTQYF. In DNA, the CDR3 is TGTGCCTGGAGTGTACGGGGGGGGCGCGGGACCCAGTACTTC. The whole variable domain, filled in from reference TRBV30 and TRBJ2-5, reads SQTIHQWPATLVQPVGSPLSLECTVEGTSNPNLYWYRQAAGRGLQLLFYSVGIGQISSEVPQNLSASRPQDRQFILSSKKLLLSDSGFYLCAWSVRGGRGTQYFGPGTRLLVL.

In its sample, this clonotype was seen a few times. V gene TRBV18 combines with J gene TRBJ2-2; 9 nucleotides align to TRBD1. The CDR3 has 16 amino acids. The germline CDR1 and CDR2 sequences are KGHSH and LQKENI. Germline trimming cut 2 bases from V and 6 bases from J; bases unmatched to any gene: 7. The CDR3 spells CASSPSSYRGPGELFF. Written as DNA, the CDR3 is TGTGCCAGCTCACCATCATCATACAGGGGGCCCGGGGAGCTGTTTTTT.

There are a few counts of this clonotype. This chain joins TRBV5-6 and TRBJ2-5; D is ambiguous. The V gene lost 4 bases and the J gene lost 2 bases, with 12 bases spanning the gap. The CDR3 has 14 residues. The germline V gene has CDR1 SGHDT and CDR2 YYEEEE. CDR3 protein: CASSRGWGQETQYF. CDR3 nucleotide sequence: TGTGCCAGCAGCCGTGGGTGGGGACAAGAGACCCAGTACTTC. The entire variable domain, with the rest obtained from reference TRBV5-6 and TRBJ2-5, is as follows: DAGVTQSPTHLIKTRGQQVTLRCSPKSGHDTVSWYQQALGQGPQFIFQYYEEEERQRGNFPDRFSGHQFPNYSSELNVNALLLGDSALYLCASSRGWGQETQYFGPGTRLLVL.

This clonotype was counted at least ten times. V is TRBV12-3 or TRBV12-4 and J is TRBJ2-1, with D possibly TRBD2 on 6 matching bases. V dropped 5 bases and J dropped 1 base, with 12 bases sitting between them. The CDR3 has 15 amino acids. The CDR3 protein is CASSPSGPSYNEQFF. The CDR3 coding sequence is TGTGCCAGCAGTCCCAGCGGGCCTTCCTACAATGAGCAGTTCTTC.

This clonotype was recorded at least ten times. Written as DNA, the CDR3 is TGTGCCAGCGGATGGTTTGCGGGGCAGAATGAAAAACTGTTTTTT. This codes for CASGWFAGQNEKLFF. The chain recombines TRBV11-2 with TRBJ1-4, with a possible D match to TRBD1 (5 bases). This CDR3 comprises 15 residues. From germline, CDR1 is SGHAT and CDR2 FQNNGV. V lost 8 bases to trimming and J lost 5 bases, with 18 bases between them.

This clonotype was seen ten or more times. The CDR3 here is CASILAGDSEQYF. DNA of the CDR3: TGTGCCAGCATCCTAGCGGGAGATTCTGAGCAGTACTTC. This chain links TRBV6-1 with TRBJ2-7; 10 bases are a match to TRBD2. The length of the CDR3 is 13 residues. Germline lookup yields CDR1 MNHNS and CDR2 SASEGT. The V segment lost 7 bases and the J segment 7 bases; nucleotides outside the gene matches: 7.

This clonotype has more than one count but fewer than ten. A much larger clone differs by one base, so this may be a read error. The rearrangement joins TRBV29-1 to TRBJ2-1, with 12 bases fitting TRBD2. Germline V CDR1 and CDR2: SQVTM, ANQGSEA. The length of the CDR3 is 13 residues. As DNA, the CDR3 is TGCAGCGTCGAAGGACTAGCGGGAAACGAGCAGTTCTTC. This gives the protein CSVEGLAGNEQFF.

Many counts were recorded for this clonotype. The CDR3 here is CASSQDRSSGANVLTF. The CDR3 coding sequence is TGCGCCAGCAGCCAAGACCGAAGCTCTGGGGCCAACGTCCTGACTTTC. This sequence joins TRBV4-3 and TRBJ2-6, with D unresolved. The CDR3 covers 16 residues. Germline CDR1 reads LGHNA; CDR2 reads YSLEER. Trimming took off 0 bases at V and 0 bases at J, with 6 bases between the two ends.

The chain joins TRBV4-2 to TRBJ1-1, with D possibly being TRBD1 (6 bases). Germline V gene data show CDR1 as LGHNA and CDR2 as YNFKEQ. V was trimmed by 4 bases and J by 0 bases, leaving 15 bases between them. The CDR3 loop spans 16 amino acids. The CDR3 DNA is TGTGCCAGCAGCCCCGACAGGTCATACATGAACACTGAAGCTTTCTTT. Protein sequence: CASSPDRSYMNTEAFF.

This clonotype was picked up many times. The V and J genes are TRBV28 and TRBJ2-1; 8 positions match TRBD2. The J segment lost 4 bases and the V segment lost 1 base, leaving 3 bases of the junction unmatched. Germline V lookup: CDR1 MDHEN, CDR2 SYDVKM. This CDR3 comprises 15 residues. The CDR3 DNA sequence: TGTGCCAGCAGTTTATTGCGGGAGGCTTACAATGAGCAGTTCTTC. Amino acid sequence: CASSLLREAYNEQFF.

The genes are TRBV7-6 and TRBJ2-7; 7 nucleotides align to TRBD2. V trimming: 5 bases; J trimming: 3 bases; junction bases outside the gene matches: 13. The germline CDR1 and CDR2 sequences are SGHVS and FNYEAQ. CDR3 length equals 16 residues. The CDR3 here is CASSVTSAGKIYEQYF. In nucleotides, the CDR3 is TGTGCCAGCAGCGTTACTAGCGCAGGAAAAATCTACGAGCAGTACTTC.

This clonotype occurred many times. The chain employs TRBV18 and TRBJ1-1; TRBD1 might be the D (5 bases). CDR1 and CDR2 from the germline V gene are KGHSH and LQKENI. V was cut by 2 bases and J by 0 bases, with 7 bases left in between. The CDR3 consists of 14 residues. The CDR3 protein is CASSPSGMNTEAFF. The DNA for the CDR3 is TGTGCCAGCTCACCATCAGGGATGAACACTGAAGCTTTCTTT.

Ten or more counts support this clonotype. The CDR3 coding sequence is TGTGCCAGCAGCCAAAGCGGGGTAGAAGAGCAGTACTTC. Its translation is CASSQSGVEEQYF. This chain connects TRBV3-1 to TRBJ2-7; 7 bases map to TRBD2. The CDR3 is 13 residues long. Trimming removed 2 bases from V and 7 bases from J; junction bases left unmatched: 5. Germline-derived CDR1 and CDR2 are LGHDT and YNNKEL (reference sequence).

The chain combines TRBV6-2 or TRBV6-3 with TRBJ1-1; D call uncertain. There are 13 residues in the CDR3. V lost 5 bases to trimming and J lost 1 base, with 8 bases between them. CDR1 is MNHEY, CDR2 SVGEGT, per germline. The CDR3 region has the DNA TGTGCCAGCAGTGCTGAAGGGAACACTGAAGCTTTCTTT. It encodes CASSAEGNTEAFF.

This clonotype was detected a few times. The rearrangement links TRBV15 to TRBJ1-1, with a weak D call TRBD1 (6 bases). The germline V and J ends were trimmed by 5 bases and 1 base, with 14 bases remaining between them. CDR1 is LNHNV, CDR2 YYDKDF, per germline (reference sequence). CDR3 length equals 15 residues. The CDR3 region has the DNA TGTGCCACCAGCGGGGGGCCCGGGAAGAACACTGAAGCTTTCTTT. Translation gives CATSGGPGKNTEAFF. Using reference TRBV15 and TRBJ1-1 for the parts outside the CDR3, the full variable domain is DAMVIQNPRYQVTQFGKPVTLSCSQTLNHNVMYWYQQKSSQAPKLLFHYYDKDFNNEADTPDNFQSRRPNTSFCFLDIRSPGLGDTAMYLCATSGGPGKNTEAFFGQGTRLTVV.

This clonotype has only a few counts. The genes are TRBV13 and TRBJ2-6; possibly TRBD1 for D (6 bases). The CDR3 runs to 19 residues. The germline V gene has CDR1 PRHDT and CDR2 FYEKMQ (reference sequence). Trimming shortened V by 5 bases and J by 0 bases, and 20 bases separated the two germline ends. CDR3 nucleotide sequence: TGTGCCAGCAGCCTTGGGACACCGGATTTACACTCTGGGGCCAACGTCCTGACTTTC. Amino acids: CASSLGTPDLHSGANVLTF.